What follows are 14 T cell receptor beta chains derived from one specimen sequenced in a study of T cells in localized non-small cell lung cancer. Clones were sequenced by immunoSEQ multiplex PCR, and TCRdb holds only the in-frame ones, with some missing. The profile shows thousands of clones, about 42% of them singletons. The source material was lung tumor tissue, sampled before any cancer treatment. These receptors came from a woman aged 35-75 years with stage I lung adenocarcinoma.

Sample share makes this clone medium-sized (0.01 to 0.1%). J is TRBJ1-4 and V is TRBV9; 8 bases are a match to TRBD1. With 3 bases clipped from V and 8 bases from J, the junction kept 9 bases outside the gene matches. Germline V gene sequence: CDR1 SGDLS, CDR2 YYNGEE. This CDR3 is 15 amino acids long. CDR3 loop: CASSAPQGAEEKLFF. CDR3 nucleotide sequence: TGTGCCAGCAGCGCTCCGCAGGGGGCGGAGGAAAAACTGTTTTTT.

In the case of this clone: Distinct nucleotide sequences in the sample also encode this CDR3. The rearrangement links TRBV5-1 to TRBJ2-3, with a weak D call TRBD2 (5 bases). CDR3 length equals 15 residues. The V end was cut by 2 bases, the J end by 1 base, with 11 bases between. CDR1 and CDR2 from the germline V gene are SGHRS and YFSETQ. The CDR3 spells CASSLGLTGTDTQYF. The CDR3 nucleotides read TGCGCCAGCAGCTTAGGACTCACGGGCACAGATACGCAGTATTTT.

The chain employs TRBV18 and TRBJ1-1; D call uncertain. The germline V gene encodes CDR1 KGHSH and CDR2 LQKENI. The CDR3 contains 15 residues. V was shortened by 1 base and J by 1 base, with 10 bases between the two germline ends. The CDR3 region has the DNA TGTGCCAGCTCACCACGGTTAACCAAGAACACTGAAGCTTTCTTT. Its translation: CASSPRLTKNTEAFF.

The rearrangement uses TRBV14 and TRBJ2-7, with no clear D. The V end was cut by 1 base, the J end by 1 base, with 14 bases between. This CDR3 has 16 amino acids. Germline V gene data show CDR1 as SGHDN and CDR2 as FVKESK. The CDR3 bases are TGTGCCAGCAGCCAAGTGACCACATGGCCATCCTACGAGCAGTACTTC. It yields the protein CASSQVTTWPSYEQYF.

This clone appeared a few times. Here the CDR3 DNA reads TGCGCCAGCAGCTTGAGGGAACCTAACTATGGCTACACCTTC. Its translation: CASSLREPNYGYTF. V and J are TRBV5-1 and TRBJ1-2; D ambiguous. CDR3 length: 14 amino acids. Germline values: CDR1 SGHRS, CDR2 YFSETQ. Trimming cost V 1 base and J 0 bases, with 7 bases left between them.

This clone rates as large. The rearrangement joins TRBV30 to TRBJ1-5; D is uncertain. From germline, CDR1 is GTSNPN and CDR2 SVGIG (reference sequence). CDR3 length equals 19 residues. The germline V and J ends were trimmed by 0 bases and 3 bases, with 24 bases remaining between them. The CDR3: CAWSVRDLRKSPPNQPQHF. Written as DNA, the CDR3 is TGTGCCTGGAGTGTACGGGATTTACGTAAATCCCCACCCAATCAGCCCCAGCATTTT.

V is TRBV18 and J is TRBJ2-3; TRBD1 matches 10 bases. The V segment lost 3 bases and the J segment 5 bases; nucleotides outside the gene matches: 5. The CDR3 totals 15 residues. Looked up from germline, CDR1 is KGHSH and CDR2 is LQKENI. CDR3 nucleotides: TGTGCCAGCTCACCTCCGGGACAGGGGAAAGATACGCAGTATTTT. It is translated as CASSPPGQGKDTQYF.

This chain links TRBV19 with TRBJ1-1; tentative D call: TRBD1 (5 bases). The CDR3 sequence is 12 residues long. The V end was cut by 5 bases, the J end by 7 bases, with 11 bases between. The germline V gene has CDR1 LNHDA and CDR2 SQIVND (reference sequence). The CDR3 nucleotides read TGTGCCAGTAGTTCTCCGGGACGTGAAGCTTTCTTT. Translation gives CASSSPGREAFF.

The chain combines TRBV15 with TRBJ2-3; a weak D match, TRBD2 (5 bases). The CDR3 has 14 amino acids. Trimming took 5 bases from V and 6 from J, leaving 15 bases between them. Looked up from germline, CDR1 is LNHNV and CDR2 is YYDKDF (reference sequence). DNA of the CDR3: TGTGCCACCAGCGGCCGGCAAACGGGGGATACGCAGTATTTT. This sequence encodes CATSGRQTGDTQYF.

CDR3 loop: CATSREGWVSYEQYF. The CDR3 DNA follows: TGTGCCACCAGCAGAGAGGGGTGGGTTTCCTACGAGCAGTACTTC. The J gene is TRBJ2-7, the V gene TRBV15; D remains ambiguous. In germline, CDR1 is LNHNV, CDR2 YYDKDF (reference sequence). Trimming removed 0 bases at V and 1 base at J, with 10 bases between. The CDR3 consists of 15 residues.

This clone came up a few times. This chain uses TRBV9 with TRBJ2-5, with D tentatively TRBD2 (6 bases). Per the germline V gene, CDR1 is SGDLS and CDR2 is YYNGEE. Deletions cut 5 bases from V and 1 base from J, with 12 bases between. This CDR3 is built from 14 residues. The CDR3 is CASSDGEVQETQYF. CDR3 DNA: TGTGCCAGCAGTGACGGGGAGGTCCAAGAGACCCAGTACTTC. The full variable domain, completed using reference TRBV9 and TRBJ2-5, is DSGVTQTPKHLITATGQRVTLRCSPRSGDLSVYWYQQSLDQGLQFLIQYYNGEERAKGNILERFSAQQFPDLHSELNLSSLELGDSALYFCASSDGEVQETQYFGPGTRLLVL.

This clone was seen a few times. An end of the junction differs from the germline gene, which may be a read error. The chain employs TRBV6-8 and TRBJ2-7, with D perhaps matching TRBD2 (5 bases). The germline V gene has CDR1 MNHGY and CDR2 SAAAGT. The CDR3 length is 13 residues. The CDR3 here is CAISVGSFYEQYF. The CDR3 region has the DNA TGTGCCATCAGTGTAGGGAGCTTCTACGAGCAGTACTTC.

This clone was counted between two and nine times. V usage is TRBV7-6 and J usage is TRBJ1-1; 8 bases align to TRBD1. The CDR3 is made up of 14 amino acids. CDR1 and CDR2 (germline): SGHVS, FNYEAQ. V shed 4 bases, J shed 2 bases, and the junction held 3 bases outside the gene matches. CDR3 amino acids: CASSWGQVNTEAFF. CDR3 nucleotides: TGTGCCAGCAGCTGGGGACAGGTCAACACTGAAGCTTTCTTT.

By frequency in the sample, this clone is medium-sized (0.01 to 0.1%). This chain uses TRBV9 with TRBJ2-6, with 7 positions matching TRBD1. This CDR3 comprises 17 residues. Trimming at V came to 3 bases and at J to 0 bases, leaving 6 bases not matched to a gene. The germline V gene has CDR1 SGDLS and CDR2 YYNGEE. CDR3 sequence (DNA): TGTGCCAGCAGCGCCGGGACAGCTGACTCTGGGGCCAACGTCCTGACTTTC. Translated, it gives CASSAGTADSGANVLTF.